These 6 T cell receptor beta chains share one sample of origin, sequenced in a study of T cells in Graves' hyperthyroidism and ophthalmopathy. TCR beta CDR3 regions were amplified from RNA. The HTBI primer set was used in a first-round RT-PCR of the TCR CDR3. TCRdb used MiXCR to reprocess the multiplex PCR reads, holding one entry per CDR3 protein. Among about 560,000 distinct CDR3 sequences listed, approximately 15% were seen once. What was sequenced was blood. Every receptor here comes from a woman aged 18 to 35 with Graves' hyperthyroidism.

This chain links TRBV10-1 with TRBJ2-7; 7 bases fit TRBD1. Unmatched junction bases numbered 9, after V lost 6 bases and J lost 4 bases. The germline CDR1 and CDR2 sequences are WNHNN and SYGVQD (reference sequence). The CDR3 consists of 14 residues. The CDR3 spells CASSALTGPYEQYF. The DNA for the CDR3 is TGCGCCAGCAGCGCCCTGACAGGGCCGTACGAGCAGTACTTC.

The gene calls are TRBV7-9 and TRBJ1-5; 7 bases agree with TRBD1. Per the germline V gene, CDR1 is SEHNR and CDR2 is FQNEAQ (reference sequence). With 4 bases clipped from V and 3 bases from J, the junction kept 6 bases outside the gene matches. The CDR3 has 15 residues. Here the CDR3 DNA reads TGTGCCAGCAGCTCCCTGGGACAGCTCAATCAGCCCCAGCATTTT. It is translated as CASSSLGQLNQPQHF.

V is TRBV12-3 or TRBV12-4 and J is TRBJ2-2; 9 bases match TRBD2. The J segment lost 1 base and the V segment lost 3 bases, leaving 6 bases of the junction unmatched. The CDR3 has 17 amino acids. CDR3: CASSFGSGSLNTGELFF. Here the CDR3 DNA reads TGTGCCAGCAGTTTTGGTAGCGGGAGTTTGAACACCGGGGAGCTGTTTTTT.

This clonotype was detected ten times or more. The rearrangement joins TRBV11-3 to TRBJ2-7; unclear D gene. V gave up 5 bases and J gave up 2 bases, with 13 bases separating them. The CDR3 spans 14 residues. Per germline, CDR1 SGHNT and CDR2 YENEEA. The CDR3 sequence: CASSDGGATYEQYF. The CDR3 DNA follows: TGTGCCAGCAGCGACGGCGGAGCCACCTACGAGCAGTACTTC. Together with reference TRBV11-3 and TRBJ2-7, the CDR3 gives the full variable domain: EAGVVQSPRYKIIEKKQPVAFWCNPISGHNTLYWYLQNLGQGPELLIRYENEEAVDDSQLPKDRFSAERLKGVDSTLKIQPAELGDSAVYLCASSDGGATYEQYFGPGTRLTVT.

This clonotype occurred a few times. The chain has TRBV2 and TRBJ2-5; perhaps TRBD1 as D (5 bases). V lost 2 bases to trimming and J lost 2 bases, with 9 bases between them. From germline, CDR1 is SNHLY and CDR2 FYNNEI. The length of the CDR3 is 14 residues. The CDR3 nucleotides are TGTGCCAGCAGTGAACGCAGGGTACAAGAGACCCAGTACTTC. It codes for CASSERRVQETQYF.

This clonotype was seen at least ten times. V usage is TRBV11-1 and J usage is TRBJ2-2, with D uncertain. The CDR3 is 13 amino acids. Germline CDR1 reads SGHAT; CDR2 reads FQDESV (reference sequence). V was shortened by 2 bases and J by 7 bases, with 8 bases between the two germline ends. CDR3 sequence reads: CASSLNWGGELFF. CDR3 sequence (DNA): TGTGCCAGCAGCTTAAACTGGGGCGGGGAGCTGTTTTTT.